This T cell receptor (beta chain) appears in the sequencing data of a study of regulatory T cells in long-lasting Graves disease. Described time point: newly diagnosed GD, antithyroid drugs for less than 3 months. Researchers made the TCR library from RNA that was extracted from PBMCs. V dropped 3 bases and J dropped 10; count of bases not matched to a gene: 7. Looked up from germline, CDR1 is KGHDR and CDR2 is SFDVKD. This CDR3 has 14 amino acids. This clonotype has ten or more counts. For TCR beta, libraries came from iRepertoire HTBI primers and Arm-PCR of CDR3 regions. TCRdb reprocessed the multiplex PCR reads via MiXCR and lists one record per CDR3 protein. The sample carries 500,000 or so distinct CDR3 sequences, roughly 15% recorded once. The same data also contributed to another study, on T cells in Graves' hyperthyroidism and ophthalmopathy.

Source: peripheral blood mononuclear cells (PBMCs), taken at new diagnosis, from a patient treated with antithyroid drugs. The chain links TRBV24-1 to TRBJ1-5; 8 bases fit TRBD1. The source is a middle-aged woman with Graves disease. CDR3 region: CATSDTGQGTPQHF. The CDR3 nucleotides are TGTGCCACCAGTGATACCGGACAGGGCACCCCCCAGCATTTT.